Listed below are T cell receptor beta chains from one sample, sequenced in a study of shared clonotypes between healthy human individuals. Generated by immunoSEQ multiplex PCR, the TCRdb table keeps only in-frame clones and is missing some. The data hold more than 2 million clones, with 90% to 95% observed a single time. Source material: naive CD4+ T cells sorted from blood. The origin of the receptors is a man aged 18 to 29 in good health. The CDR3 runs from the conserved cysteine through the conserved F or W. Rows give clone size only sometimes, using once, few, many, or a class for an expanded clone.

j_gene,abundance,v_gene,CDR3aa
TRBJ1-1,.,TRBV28,CASFPADRPEAFF
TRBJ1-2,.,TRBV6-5,CASSYRDRGGYGYTF
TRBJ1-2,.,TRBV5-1,CASSLQGENNYGYTF
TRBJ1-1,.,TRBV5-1,CASSLVGTGGSEAFF
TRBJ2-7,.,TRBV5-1,CASSLEGSGGPYEQYF
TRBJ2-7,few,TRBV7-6,CASSSERTGREQYF
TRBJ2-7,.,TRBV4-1,CASSQAFAGGHEQYF
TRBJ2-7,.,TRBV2,CASRLGTSYEQYF
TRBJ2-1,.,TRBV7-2,CASSSRQEGFHNEQFF
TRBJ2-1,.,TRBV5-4,CASSPGTSGRVEQFF
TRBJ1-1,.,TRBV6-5,CASSYQGEDEAFF
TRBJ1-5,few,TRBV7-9,CASSFGYQPQHF
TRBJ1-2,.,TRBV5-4,CASSFNYGYTF
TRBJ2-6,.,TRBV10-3,CAISRDSGANVLTF
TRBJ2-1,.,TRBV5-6,CASTLGVAGGNEQFF
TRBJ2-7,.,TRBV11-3,CASSIDRADEQYF
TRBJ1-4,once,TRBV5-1,CASSREGGVTGEKLFF
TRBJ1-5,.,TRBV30,CAWGGDPNQPQHF
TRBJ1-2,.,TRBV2,CASSEAVSAGYTF
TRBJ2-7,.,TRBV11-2,CASSRPGQTGEEQYF
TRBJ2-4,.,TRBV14,CASSEGALAKNIQYF
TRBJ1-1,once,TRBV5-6,CASSSLRQEVNGMTEAFF
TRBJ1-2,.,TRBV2,CASSEQRTRNYGYTF
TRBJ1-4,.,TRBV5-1,CASSTGNEKLFF
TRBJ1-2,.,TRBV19,CASMRDRIYGYTF
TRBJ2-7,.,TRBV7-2,CASSLRRNEQYF
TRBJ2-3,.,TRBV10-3,CAIRETSDTQYF
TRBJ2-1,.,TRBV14,CASSRSTPYNEQFF
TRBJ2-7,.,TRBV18,CASSPPLAGSYEQYF
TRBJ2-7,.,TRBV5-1,CARFRDRCYEQYF
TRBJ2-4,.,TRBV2,CASSEMGTGVNIQYF
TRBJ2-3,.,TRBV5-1,CASSSETDTQYF
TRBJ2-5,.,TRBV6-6,CASSYFPRGQETQYF
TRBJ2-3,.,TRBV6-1,CASSSGITADTQYF
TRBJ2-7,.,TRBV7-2,CASSPRQTSYEQYF
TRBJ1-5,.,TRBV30,CAWSSGQGRNQPQHF
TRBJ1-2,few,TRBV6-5,CASSYDANYGYTF
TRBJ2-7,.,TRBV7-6,CASSREAHYEQYF
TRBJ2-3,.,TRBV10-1,CASSPGTDTQYF
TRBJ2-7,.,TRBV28,CASRLNPQGSYEQYF
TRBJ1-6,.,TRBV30,CAWSLGQGNSPLHF
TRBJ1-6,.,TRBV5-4,CASSLGGYNSPLHF
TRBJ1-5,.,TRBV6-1,CASSELGAGGNQPQHF
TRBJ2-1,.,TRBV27,CASWRGGIYNEQFF
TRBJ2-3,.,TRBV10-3,CAISLSGGASTQYF
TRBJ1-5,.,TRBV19,CASSRSWGQPQHF
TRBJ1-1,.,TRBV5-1,CASSWGSVTEAFF
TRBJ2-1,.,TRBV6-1,CASSDPGRGSYNEQFF
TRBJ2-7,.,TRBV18,CASSPGPSYEQYF
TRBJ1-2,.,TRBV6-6,CASSYPDRGQGYTF
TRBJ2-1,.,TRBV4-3,CASSLSGTVYNEQFF
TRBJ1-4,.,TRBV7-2,CASRRRGDGDEKLFF
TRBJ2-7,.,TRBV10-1,CASSAAGKYSGQYF
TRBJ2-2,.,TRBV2,CASHNTGELFF
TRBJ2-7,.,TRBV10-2,CASSVKGSAYYEQYF